This entry describes one T cell receptor beta chain. Incorporation of UMIs carrying a 6-nucleotide sample barcode was performed by template switching. Reanalyzing the 5' RACE reads, TCRdb keeps one entry per CDR3 protein, without DNA. Its table lists over 150,000 distinct CDR3 sequences. The data were taken from a study of monozygotic twins with inflammatory bowel disease. The CDR3 is 17 amino acids. Germline CDR1 and CDR2: LGHNA and YNFKEQ. This receptor was taken from a human donor with ulcerative colitis or Crohn's disease, or a healthy co-twin of an affected twin (not recorded which). Sample: blood. The rearrangement links TRBV4-2 to TRBJ2-6; lacking DNA, the TRBD1 call made by TCRdb goes unchecked. The CDR3 here is CASSQGTGGPGANVLTF.